The rows below give T cell receptor beta chains drawn from one sample of a study of beta chain features in type 1 diabetes. TCRdb keeps only in-frame clones here, not all; method: immunoSEQ multiplex PCR. Seen here are 850,000 to 900,000 clones, roughly 15% observed once, and the top ten hold about 0.02%. The specimen was naive CD4+ T cells from blood. These TCRs come from a woman between 18 and 29 years old in good health. Both conserved end residues are trimmed from each CDR3.

j_call	v_call	cdr3_aa
TRBJ1-2	TRBV27	ASRVTGDYGYT
TRBJ2-5	TRBV27	ASSYRDLRGETQY
TRBJ2-7	TRBV19	ASRQGYEQY
TRBJ1-2	TRBV11-1	ASSLHSGYGYT
TRBJ1-1	TRBV5-8	ASRFGF
TRBJ1-2	TRBV28	ASTSGSTGYYGYT
TRBJ2-1	TRBV11-2	ASSLVAGGPFAYNEQF
TRBJ2-7	TRBV28	ASSADEQY
TRBJ1-4	TRBV4-3	ASSQVGRGTGVEKLF
TRBJ1-2	TRBV10-3	AISEEKRAGGYT
TRBJ2-7	TRBV28	ASSMGQYEQY
TRBJ2-1	TRBV11-2	ASSFSGLPLEGQF
TRBJ2-3	TRBV5-1	ASSRRDRSTDTQY
TRBJ2-7	TRBV19	ASSRGGSSYEQY
TRBJ1-4	TRBV19	ASGNRPVNEKLF
TRBJ2-7	TRBV7-9	ASSFLPGHSYEQY
TRBJ2-2	TRBV7-2	ASSLSRAGELF
TRBJ1-1	TRBV5-1	ASSLQGTNTEAF
TRBJ2-7	TRBV10-3	AISEPVGQNSYEQY
TRBJ2-7	TRBV19	ASSFTSASYEQY
TRBJ2-1	TRBV9	ASSTTSGFFDEQF
TRBJ2-6	TRBV28	ASRRGGSGANVLT
TRBJ2-5	TRBV5-4	ASSLRNRDQETQY
TRBJ2-5	TRBV15	ATSRSGRAETQY
TRBJ2-7	TRBV28	ASSFYYEQY
TRBJ2-1	TRBV15	ATSRVFGQGRSYNEQF
TRBJ1-2	TRBV7-2	ASSLAGTSGGALYGYT
TRBJ2-1	TRBV9	ASSVDEGGSPYNEQF
TRBJ1-2	TRBV18	ASSPSQGPYGYT
TRBJ2-7	TRBV18	ASSPLDLSYEQY